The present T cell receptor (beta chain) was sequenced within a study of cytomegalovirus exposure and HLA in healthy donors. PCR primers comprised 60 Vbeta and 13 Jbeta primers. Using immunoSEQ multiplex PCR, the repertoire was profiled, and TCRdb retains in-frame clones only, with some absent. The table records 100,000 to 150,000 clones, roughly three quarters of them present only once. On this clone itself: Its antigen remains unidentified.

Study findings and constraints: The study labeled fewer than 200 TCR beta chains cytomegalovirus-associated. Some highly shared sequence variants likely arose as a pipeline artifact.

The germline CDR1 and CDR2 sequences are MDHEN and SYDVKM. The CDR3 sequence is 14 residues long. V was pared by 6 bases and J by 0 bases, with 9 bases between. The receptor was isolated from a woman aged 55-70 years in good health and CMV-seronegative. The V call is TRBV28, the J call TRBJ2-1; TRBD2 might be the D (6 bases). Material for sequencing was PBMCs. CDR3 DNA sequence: TGTGCCAGCAGCCCCGGGGGCTCCTACAATGAGCAGTTCTTC. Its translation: CASSPGGSYNEQFF.